This record concerns one T cell receptor (beta chain) sequence. Only in-frame clones appear in the TCRdb table, and some are missing; sequencing was by immunoSEQ multiplex PCR. The sample carries 200,000 or so clones, around 79% recorded once. This entry belongs to a study of blood T cell repertoires in COVID-19. Germline CDR1 is LGHNT and CDR2 is FRNRAP. The CDR3 spans 13 residues. Trimming cost V 6 bases and J 6 bases, with 12 bases left between them. Sequenced input: peripheral blood. V gene TRBV12-5 combines with J gene TRBJ1-5, with TRBD1 as a possible D gene (6 bases). The sequence was collected from a man in his 60s with active or convalescent COVID-19. DNA for the CDR3: TGTGCTAGTGGCCTGGGGGGGGCTCAGCCCCAGCATTTT. Translation: CASGLGGAQPQHF. The complete variable domain, with remaining parts taken from reference TRBV12-5 and TRBJ1-5, reads DARVTQTPRHKVTEMGQEVTMRCQPILGHNTVFWYRQTMMQGLELLAYFRNRAPLDDSGMPKDRFSAEMPDATLATLKIQPSEPRDSAVYFCASGLGGAQPQHFGDGTRLSIL.